The rows below give T cell receptor beta chains drawn from one sample of a study of neurological immune-mediated disorders. TCRdb re-called the 5' RACE reads through MiXCR, storing one row per CDR3 protein. The sample includes 55,000 to 75,000 distinct CDR3 sequences, roughly an eighth of them seen just once. The sequencing input was PBMCs. These receptors were taken from a female donor with HTLV-1-associated myelopathy (HAM/TSP). Both conserved end residues are trimmed from each CDR3.

TRBJ2-5,TRBV15,ATSMRGRGETQY
TRBJ2-2,TRBV7-2,ASSSMVSTGELF
TRBJ1-6,TRBV5-1,ASRPGTEINSPLH
TRBJ1-1,TRBV4-2,ASSQGWDTEAF
TRBJ1-5,TRBV27,ASSLAGKHQPQH
TRBJ2-1,TRBV20-1,SAYRGVTNEQF
TRBJ1-1,TRBV20-1,SASWTGRTEAF
TRBJ2-3,TRBV10-1,ASSESSGGADTQY
TRBJ2-2,TRBV20-1,SAPTSGGNTGELF
TRBJ2-7,TRBV5-1,ASSFRDGFEQY
TRBJ2-2,TRBV20-1,SARDLRLPNTGELF
TRBJ2-7,TRBV5-5,ASSLLQENFDEQY
TRBJ1-5,TRBV5-6,ASSLAKPGSQPQH
TRBJ2-5,TRBV4-1,ASSQVLAGAKETQY
TRBJ2-2,TRBV12-3/TRBV12-4,ASSLARRQFTGELF
TRBJ2-2,TRBV5-1,ASSQVRSGNTGELF
TRBJ2-7,TRBV5-1,ASSQRTSTYEQY
TRBJ2-2,TRBV7-9,ASSPDRTTGELF
TRBJ2-7,TRBV28,ASSPTGLRDYEQY
TRBJ1-2,TRBV2,ASTPRQNYGYT
TRBJ2-2,TRBV10-3,AISATSDTGELF
TRBJ2-4,TRBV20-1,SAPRTGKNIQY
TRBJ2-2,TRBV5-1,ASSSAGNTGELF
TRBJ2-2,TRBV5-1,ASSSLLAENTGELF
TRBJ2-7,TRBV24-1,ATSDAAGQGAPYEQY
TRBJ2-3,TRBV5-1,ASSALAGGVTDTQY
TRBJ2-3,TRBV5-1,ASSFSGAGDTQY
TRBJ1-5,TRBV30,AWSAGTPGVSNQPQH
TRBJ2-7,TRBV20-1,SALSQGDEQY
TRBJ1-5,TRBV7-2,ASSLSNWPGPQH
TRBJ1-2,TRBV28,ASSLSLYGYT
TRBJ2-3,TRBV20-1,SAWRGLVTDTQY
TRBJ1-5,TRBV10-2,ASLPASGQVNQPQH
TRBJ2-3,TRBV5-6,ASSLSIETTPDTQY
TRBJ2-7,TRBV5-1,ASSPGTAYEQY
TRBJ2-3,TRBV5-1,ASSQTTSTGTDTQY
TRBJ2-1,TRBV5-8,ASSSGLAGYNEQF
TRBJ1-3,TRBV14,ASSRTRQGAPSGNTIY
TRBJ1-5,TRBV15,ATSRVGQRNQPQH
TRBJ2-7,TRBV29-1,SGTGGSTYEQY
TRBJ2-5,TRBV20-1,SARDGGQGTETQY
TRBJ2-5,TRBV7-2,ASSLMAETQY
TRBJ2-2,TRBV7-2,ASSFSGGVTTGELF
TRBJ2-5,TRBV5-1,ASSVGTSGEETQY
TRBJ2-3,TRBV29-1,SVGPGRTDTQY